Listed below are T cell receptor beta chains from one sample, sequenced in a study of T-cell reconstitution after alpha-beta-depleted transplantation in children. TCRdb independently ran MiXCR on the PCR reads; one entry per CDR3 protein. The sample carries fewer than 350,000 distinct CDR3 sequences, over 9% recorded once. The sample in question was PBMCs, obtained before TCRalphabeta/CD19-depleted stem cell transplant. The receptors come from a boy in the first two years of life with acute myeloid leukemia, due to receive a stem cell transplant. Both conserved end residues are part of each CDR3. The D gene is left open where the match is weak. The size entry is marked missing in some rows and otherwise reads once, few, many or a size class.

V	J	size	D	DNA	CDR3
TRBV7-9	TRBJ2-2	-	-	TGTGCCAGCAGCCCGAAAAGCGGGAACACCGGGGAGCTGTTTTTT	CASSPKSGNTGELFF
TRBV5-1	TRBJ1-4	-	-	TGCGCCAGCAGCTCAGGGGCAACTAATGAAAAACTGTTTTTT	CASSSGATNEKLFF
TRBV15	TRBJ2-7	few	TRBD2	TGTGCCACCAGCAGAGAAGGACTAGCGGGAGACGAGCAGTACTTC	CATSREGLAGDEQYF
TRBV10-3	TRBJ2-5	many	-	TGTGCCATCAGATCCGGGACACTAGAGACCCAGTACTTC	CAIRSGTLETQYF
TRBV19	TRBJ2-1	-	-	TGTGCCAGTAGTTCCAATCGACTGGCGCGAGTTGGCAATGAGCAGTTCTTC	CASSSNRLARVGNEQFF
TRBV12-3/TRBV12-4	TRBJ1-5	many	-	TGTGCCAGCAGTTTACGGGGGGCACATCAGCCCCAGCATTTT	CASSLRGAHQPQHF
TRBV20-1	TRBJ2-5	many	-	TGCAGTGCTCGGCGGGAGACCCAGTACTTC	CSARRETQYF
TRBV6-1	TRBJ1-5	many	TRBD1	TGTGCCAGCAGACCCACAGGGGCGAATTATCAGCCCCAGCATTTT	CASRPTGANYQPQHF
TRBV29-1	TRBJ2-7	many	-	TGCAGCGTTGAACAGGAAAACGAGCAGTACTTC	CSVEQENEQYF
TRBV7-2	TRBJ2-5	many	-	TGTGCCAGCAGCTTAGTGTCGGGGTACCAAGAGACCCAGTACTTC	CASSLVSGYQETQYF
TRBV19	TRBJ2-5	many	-	TGTGCCAGTAACGGGCCCCAAGAGACCCAGTACTTC	CASNGPQETQYF
TRBV7-2	TRBJ2-7	-	-	TGTGCCAGCAGCTTACCTAGGCCCATAAGAGGAGGCTACGAGCAGTACTTC	CASSLPRPIRGGYEQYF
TRBV29-1	TRBJ1-1	many	-	TGCAGCGTTGACAGGCTTGGGAACACTGAAGCTTTCTTT	CSVDRLGNTEAFF
TRBV5-4	TRBJ1-2	many	-	TGTGCCAGCAGCTTGGATGGTATTGGCTACACCTTC	CASSLDGIGYTF
TRBV6-5	TRBJ1-5	many	-	TGTGCCAGCAGCACTGACGGGGTGGGCAATCAGCCCCAGCATTTT	CASSTDGVGNQPQHF
TRBV12-3/TRBV12-4	TRBJ2-5	many	TRBD1	TGTGCCAGCAGGCAACAGGGGTTCCAAGAGACCCAGTACTTC	CASRQQGFQETQYF
TRBV20-1	TRBJ2-1	many	TRBD2	TGCAGTGCTGGACCTAGGTTCCTAGCGGGAGGTTACAATGAGCAGTTCTTC	CSAGPRFLAGGYNEQFF
TRBV27	TRBJ2-1	-	-	TGTGCCAGCAGCCTTAGCCGACGCTCCTACAATGAGCAGTTCTTC	CASSLSRRSYNEQFF
TRBV5-1	TRBJ2-1	many	TRBD2	TGCGCCAGCGGCCTAGCGGGACGGAATGAGCAGTTCTTC	CASGLAGRNEQFF
TRBV19	TRBJ2-7	-	-	TGTGCCAGTAGTATAGGATACAGACCCTACGAGCAGTACTTC	CASSIGYRPYEQYF
TRBV7-3	TRBJ2-1	many	-	TGTGCCAGCAGCTTAAACGGTTATGAGCAGTTCTTC	CASSLNGYEQFF
TRBV29-1	TRBJ1-4	many	TRBD1	TGCAGCGTCGTGACAGGGTTGGATGAAAAACTGTTTTTT	CSVVTGLDEKLFF
TRBV28	TRBJ1-3	many	TRBD1	TGTGCCAGCAGTTCGACCCCGGGACAGGTCTCTGGAAACACCATATATTTT	CASSSTPGQVSGNTIYF
TRBV28	TRBJ2-7	few	-	TGTGCCAGCGGTCTCCTCAGGGTGACTAGTTTCGAGCAGTACTTC	CASGLLRVTSFEQYF
TRBV13	TRBJ2-3	many	TRBD2	TGTGCCAGCAGCGCAGTCGTACTAGCGGGAGCAGATACGCAGTATTTT	CASSAVVLAGADTQYF
TRBV4-3	TRBJ2-7	many	-	TGCGCCAGCAGCCAAGACCTCAACAGTCCTAAGGAGCAGTACTTC	CASSQDLNSPKEQYF
TRBV28	TRBJ1-5	many	-	TGTGCCAGCAGCGGGGCCTATCGAGAGCAGCCCCAGCATTTT	CASSGAYREQPQHF
TRBV5-4	TRBJ2-2	few	-	TGTGCCAGCAGCTCCCCCCGGCCAAACTCGAACACCGGGGAGCTGTTTTTT	CASSSPRPNSNTGELFF
TRBV5-5	TRBJ1-2	many	-	TGTGCCAGCAGCTTGACTTTTTGGACAGCTAACTATGGCTACACCTTC	CASSLTFWTANYGYTF
TRBV4-3	TRBJ2-7	many	-	TGCGCCAGCAGCCAGTCCAGGGCCTACGAGCAGTACTTC	CASSQSRAYEQYF
TRBV12-3/TRBV12-4	TRBJ2-2	few	TRBD1	TGTGCCAGCAGGACTCTTGAGGGGACAGGGGGCTCCTCGAACACCGGGGAGCTGTTTTTT	CASRTLEGTGGSSNTGELFF
TRBV11-2	TRBJ2-7	many	-	TGTGCCAGCAGCTTAGGCCGACAGTCCTACGAGCAGTACTTC	CASSLGRQSYEQYF
TRBV7-2	TRBJ2-5	-	-	TGTGCCAGCAGCCCCGGGTCAAGGCAGCTCCAAGAGACCCAGTACTTC	CASSPGSRQLQETQYF
TRBV5-1	TRBJ2-7	many	TRBD1	TGCGCCAGCAGCTCGACAGGGTTCTACGAGCAGTACTTC	CASSSTGFYEQYF
TRBV7-9	TRBJ1-2	once	TRBD1	TGTGCCAGCAGCTACGCCCCCAGGGGGGTACGGCATGGCTACACCTTC	CASSYAPRGVRHGYTF
TRBV6-4	TRBJ2-2	many	-	TGTGCCAGCAGTGTCCCTTTCGAGCGGAAGGCCGGGGAGCTGTTTTTT	CASSVPFERKAGELFF
TRBV16	TRBJ1-3	many	-	TGTGCCAGCAGCCGCGGCAGTCTCGGAAACACCATATATTTT	CASSRGSLGNTIYF
TRBV20-1	TRBJ1-1	many	-	TGCAGTGCTAAGAGGGGGATGGACACTGAAGCTTTCTTT	CSAKRGMDTEAFF
TRBV12-3/TRBV12-4	TRBJ2-3	many	TRBD2	TGTGCCAGCAAACTAGCGGGGGAATACACAGATACGCAGTATTTT	CASKLAGEYTDTQYF
TRBV28	TRBJ2-3	-	TRBD2	TGTGCCAGCAGTTTCCCTACTAGCGGGGGGGCCGGACGCACAGATACGCAGTATTTT	CASSFPTSGGAGRTDTQYF
TRBV12-5	TRBJ2-1	many	-	TGTGCTAGTGGGCTCGCAGGGAGGTACAATGAGCAGTTCTTC	CASGLAGRYNEQFF
TRBV28	TRBJ1-5	many	-	TGTGCCAGCAGTCTCCTAAATCAGCCCCAGCATTTT	CASSLLNQPQHF
TRBV27	TRBJ2-1	many	TRBD2	TGTGCCAGCAGCTTAGCGGGGGGGCCCTACAATGAGCAGTTCTTC	CASSLAGGPYNEQFF
TRBV12-3/TRBV12-4	TRBJ2-1	-	TRBD2	TGTGCCAGCAGTTTCAGTAGCGGGAGTATCAATGAGCAGTTCTTC	CASSFSSGSINEQFF
TRBV10-2	TRBJ2-1	-	TRBD2	TGCGCCAGCAGTGATAACGGGAGGGATAATGAGCAGTTCTTC	CASSDNGRDNEQFF
TRBV24-1	TRBJ2-5	-	TRBD2	TGTGCCACCAGTGACCCTTTAGCGGGGGGGCCTGAAAAAGAGACCCAGTACTTC	CATSDPLAGGPEKETQYF
TRBV2	TRBJ2-3	many	TRBD2	TGTGCCAGCAGTGCGGAGCGGGGTAGCACAGATACGCAGTATTTT	CASSAERGSTDTQYF
TRBV6-1	TRBJ2-2	-	TRBD1	TGTGCCAGCAGTGAAAAGGGGTCGACAGGGGGCCGAACCGGGGAGCTGTTTTTT	CASSEKGSTGGRTGELFF
TRBV5-1	TRBJ2-7	many	TRBD1	TGCGCCAGCAGCTCTGACAGGGGGGACTACGAGCAGTACTTC	CASSSDRGDYEQYF
TRBV24-1	TRBJ2-5	many	-	TGTGCCACCAGTGATTTCCGAGGGGGGGAGACCCAGTACTTC	CATSDFRGGETQYF
TRBV20-1	TRBJ2-1	many	-	TGCAGTGCCCGCTCAAGGCCCTACAATGAGCAGTTCTTC	CSARSRPYNEQFF
TRBV12-3/TRBV12-4	TRBJ2-7	-	-	TGTGCCAGCAGTTTGACCGGGACCTTTGATTTCTACGAGCAGTACTTC	CASSLTGTFDFYEQYF
TRBV19	TRBJ2-1	-	TRBD2	TGTGCCAGTAGTATGGCGGGGGGGCCGCAAGAGCAGTTCTTC	CASSMAGGPQEQFF